This section outlines one T cell receptor (beta chain) sequence together with its context. This clone was counted once. This receptor's antigen is unknown. No much larger clone exists at a distance of one base, and base qualities are not known. Survey sequencing of tumors used two replicates per sample, and the tumor libraries mostly started from roughly 5 ug of input genomic DNA. Following the manufacturer's instructions, the team built TCRbeta libraries using the immunoSEQ hsTCRbeta kit. An Illumina NovaSeq 6000 S4 flow cell was used to sequence the final libraries, which had first been combined to 3 nM. Per the authors' processing: The immunoSEQ Analyzer was used for raw data preprocessing and quality control. The analysis was limited to productive rearrangements, and each clonotype was defined by a unique CDR3 amino acid sequence. Repertoire clonality was estimated as the Gini-Simpson index, which was calculated using the R package tcR. Student's t test was used to compare Gini indices, and Pearson correlation was used to assess associations with tumor size change. In TCRdb, the immuneACCESS table is reduced to in-frame sequences with V and J assigned. These tables do not hold every clone; where another copy was compared, an unresolved V gene accounts for under half, and the others remain unexplained. V and J calls and clone size are those listed in that table; D and trimming were worked out from the DNA. This sample lists tens of thousands of clones; around 40% were detected once. Around 16% of the sample is in the top ten clones.

CDR1 MNHEY and CDR2 SMNVEV were looked up in the germline V gene (reference sequence). Trimming removed 6 bases from V and 4 bases from J, leaving 12 bases between the germline ends. There are 13 amino acids in the CDR3, from cysteine to phenylalanine inclusive. The DNA shown is the 39-base CDR3, in frame from base 1. The entry originates in a study of neoadjuvant anti-PD-1 for oral cavity cancer (dated by TCRdb to about 2021). With respect to the entire study: Before curative-intent surgical resection, most patients were given three to four biweekly doses of nivolumab at 3 mg/kg. Patients without progression received a fourth nivolumab dose around day 43 and underwent definitive surgical resection on days 50-56. Under RECIST 1.1, a patient counted as a responder if showing complete response, partial response or stable disease, and as a non-responder if showing progression. The parent correlative cohort included roughly 12 patients, with a 33% response rate.

The time point tag for this specimen amounts to: after neoadjuvant nivolumab, at surgical resection. The patients had newly diagnosed stage II-IVA oral cavity squamous cell carcinoma and had not received any prior systemic or radiation treatment. The cohort consisted of patients with HPV-negative, locally advanced oral cavity squamous cell carcinoma. The samples were obtained from a longitudinal correlative study of a single-arm phase II trial testing neoadjuvant nivolumab in oral cavity squamous cell carcinoma. Subject-matched pre- and post-treatment PBMCs and tumors from three responders and three non-responders underwent genomic DNA-based TCRbeta sequencing. Genomic DNA was isolated from tumor tissue using the Maxwell RSC DNA from Tissue kit. What the work shows at the level of the full study, not this receptor alone: Higher pretreatment blood Treg/Th17 ratios correlated with higher pretreatment blood TCRbeta clonality and lower post-treatment tumor TCRbeta clonality. Larger post-treatment sizes of preexisting intratumoral clones correlated with greater tumor shrinkage, suggesting expansion of preexisting clones contributed to response. Only a few patients per response group were included in the TCR analyses, and larger cohorts for validation were called for by the authors.

The receptor chain draws on TRBV27 and TRBJ2-5, with a weak D call of TRBD1 (6 bases match). Sequencing was performed on tumor tissue, taken after nivolumab (anti-PD-1) treatment. This TCR was recovered from a person between 35 and 79 years old with oral cavity squamous cell carcinoma. The CDR3 has the sequence CASRQGSRETQYF. The bases are TGTGCCAGCAGGCAGGGGAGTCGAGAGACCCAGTACTTC.